These T cell receptor beta chains were read from a single sample in a study of metastatic and nonmetastatic thyroid tumors. TCRdb re-clonotyped the PCR reads via MiXCR. Here the sample spans tens of thousands of clones, 11% being singletons. Sequencing was carried out using blood. These receptors came from a female donor with papillary thyroid cancer or a benign thyroid nodule (not recorded which). Some clones in this sample may be carry-over from other donors' samples. Both conserved end residues are part of each CDR3. A D gene is named only where the DNA matches it firmly. Expanded clones are given a class, and other clones once, few, many or no size at all.

v_call,d_call,j_call,clone_size,cdr3_nt,cdr3_aa
TRBV30,.,TRBJ1-6,.,TGTGCCTGGGAGATGGCCTATAATTCACCCCTCCACTTT,CAWEMAYNSPLHF
TRBV6-2/TRBV6-3,.,TRBJ2-1,many,TGTGCCAGCAGTTACTCTTCTTCCTTGACTTTTACCAGATACAATGAGCAGTTCTTC,CASSYSSSLTFTRYNEQFF
TRBV18,TRBD2,TRBJ2-2,many,TGTGCCAGCTCACCAAGTAGCGGGAGGGCCTCGAGCGGGGAGCTGTTTTTT,CASSPSSGRASSGELFF
TRBV4-2,TRBD2,TRBJ2-5,many,TGTGCCAGCAGCCGAGGACTAGCGGGAGGAGGGTACCAAGAGACCCAGTACTTC,CASSRGLAGGGYQETQYF
TRBV11-3,TRBD1,TRBJ2-7,.,TGTGCCAGCAGCTCGGGACAGGGGACCCTGAGGGAGCAGTACTTC,CASSSGQGTLREQYF
TRBV5-1,TRBD1,TRBJ1-2,many,TGCGCCAGCAGCCCGGGGACAGGGAGCGGCTACACCTTC,CASSPGTGSGYTF
TRBV20-1,.,TRBJ1-5,many,TGCAGTGCTAGAGATGAGGCGGGGTTCAGCAATCAGCCCCAGCATTTT,CSARDEAGFSNQPQHF
TRBV4-2,TRBD1,TRBJ2-3,many,TGTGCCAGCAGCCCGGGACAGGTGCATAGCACAGATACGCAGTATTTT,CASSPGQVHSTDTQYF
TRBV4-3,.,TRBJ2-7,many,TGCGCCAGCAGCCTGGGTAGCGCGTTTCGGAGGGAGCAGTACTTC,CASSLGSAFRREQYF
TRBV2,.,TRBJ2-2,many,TGTGCCGGCAGGCCCATGGGGGAGCTGTTTTTT,CAGRPMGELFF
TRBV28,.,TRBJ1-5,few,TGTGCCAACAGTCCCCGTTGGCAGCACCATAATCAGCCCCAGCATTTT,CANSPRWQHHNQPQHF
TRBV27,TRBD2,TRBJ2-2,many,TGTGCCAGCAAACTAGCGGGAGGGTCCGGGGAGCTGTTTTTT,CASKLAGGSGELFF
TRBV28,.,TRBJ1-2,many,TGTGCCAGCAGTTTTCGGGGCCAGCCTAACTATGGCTACACCTTC,CASSFRGQPNYGYTF
TRBV6-2/TRBV6-3,TRBD2,TRBJ2-7,many,TGTGCCAGCAGTGGGCTAGCGGCTTCCTACGAGCAGTACTTC,CASSGLAASYEQYF
TRBV6-1,.,TRBJ1-1,few,TGTGCCAGCAGTGAAGGTCCAGGGATATACACTGAAGCTTTCTTT,CASSEGPGIYTEAFF
TRBV5-1,TRBD2,TRBJ2-7,many,TGCGCCAGCAGCTTGGTACTAGCGGGAAGTGGGAGCTCCTACGAGCAGTACTTC,CASSLVLAGSGSSYEQYF
TRBV27,.,TRBJ1-5,few,TGTGCCAGCAGTTCGGGCAATCAGCCCCAGCATTTT,CASSSGNQPQHF
TRBV7-9,.,TRBJ1-6,many,TGTGCCAGCAGCCTGAACCAGGGTCGGGGTTATTCACCCCTCCACTTT,CASSLNQGRGYSPLHF
TRBV5-1,TRBD1,TRBJ1-2,many,TGCGCCAGCAGTTTCAGGGGGTCCCCGAACTATGGCTACACCTTC,CASSFRGSPNYGYTF
TRBV7-2,TRBD2,TRBJ2-1,many,TGTGCCAGCAGCCCCACTAGCGGGAGGGCCGTTTGTGAGCAGTTCTTC,CASSPTSGRAVCEQFF
TRBV7-9,TRBD1,TRBJ1-2,many,TGTGCCAGCAGCTTATGGGGGACAGAACTTAACTATGGCTACACCTTC,CASSLWGTELNYGYTF
TRBV20-1,.,TRBJ1-5,many,TGCAGTGCTCACCTCGGCCAGCCCCAGCATTTT,CSAHLGQPQHF
TRBV5-5,.,TRBJ1-5,many,TGTGCCAGCAGCTCGGGTGGGGGTAATCAGCCCCAGCATTTT,CASSSGGGNQPQHF
TRBV2,TRBD2,TRBJ2-7,.,TGTGCCAGCAGTGAAAGGGGTAGCGGGAGCCTAATCTACGAGCAGTACTTC,CASSERGSGSLIYEQYF
TRBV15,.,TRBJ2-2,many,TGTGCCACCAGCAGCAAGACCGCGGGGAGCGGGGAGCTGTTTTTT,CATSSKTAGSGELFF
TRBV20-1,.,TRBJ1-2,.,TGCAGTGCCAGAATCAGGGGTGGCCACACCTTC,CSARIRGGHTF
TRBV5-1,TRBD2,TRBJ2-7,.,TGCGCCAGCAGCTTGTCGACTAGCGGGGTTTACGAGCAGTACTTC,CASSLSTSGVYEQYF
TRBV20-1,.,TRBJ2-7,.,TGCAGTGCTAGAGACGGGGAGGTCGAGCAGTACTTC,CSARDGEVEQYF
TRBV6-5,.,TRBJ1-5,many,TGTGCCAGCAGTTACAGGGAGATAAGCAATCAGCCCCAGCATTTT,CASSYREISNQPQHF
TRBV20-1,.,TRBJ2-5,.,TGCAGTGCTAGGAGCCCCGGACGGGAGACCCAGTACTTC,CSARSPGRETQYF
TRBV11-2,TRBD2,TRBJ2-3,once,TGTGCCAGCAGCTTTGGGAGGGGCACAGATACGCAGTATTTT,CASSFGRGTDTQYF
TRBV13,.,TRBJ1-1,.,TGTTCCAGCAGCTTCGGGTTGAGGGCTGGGAACACTGAAGCTTTCTTT,CSSSFGLRAGNTEAFF
TRBV11-2,.,TRBJ2-1,.,TGTGCCAGCAGCTCTAGGGGGGGTGGTGAGCAGTTCTTC,CASSSRGGGEQFF
TRBV6-1,TRBD2,TRBJ2-7,few,TGTGCCAGTTCTAGCGGACCCTACGAGCAGTACTTC,CASSSGPYEQYF
TRBV12-3/TRBV12-4,.,TRBJ2-7,many,TGTGCCAGCAGCCTGGGACCGATCTACGAGCAGTACTTC,CASSLGPIYEQYF
TRBV5-1,TRBD1,TRBJ2-2,many,TGCGCCAGCAGTCCCGGGACAGGGACCGGGGAGCTGTTTTTT,CASSPGTGTGELFF
TRBV20-1,TRBD1,TRBJ1-2,many,TGCAGTGCTAGAGATCTTATGACAGGGAACCCGTCTGACTATGGCTACACCTTC,CSARDLMTGNPSDYGYTF
TRBV5-4,.,TRBJ2-7,many,TGTGCCAGCAGCTTCGAAGGGGCGAACTACGAGCAGTACTTC,CASSFEGANYEQYF
TRBV11-2,.,TRBJ2-1,many,TGTGCCAGCAGCTCCGTAGGACGCCGCATCAATGAGCAGTTCTTC,CASSSVGRRINEQFF
TRBV6-2/TRBV6-3,.,TRBJ2-7,many,TGTGCCAGCAGAAGAGGTTCCGGGAGAATCAACGAGCAGTACTTC,CASRRGSGRINEQYF